Reported below is one T cell receptor beta chain. This record belongs to a study of blood T cell repertoires in COVID-19. The table came from immunoSEQ multiplex PCR; TCRdb's copy has only in-frame clones and leaves some out. The profile shows 100,000 or so clones, 70% to 90% of them singletons. The CDR3 spans 15 residues. Trimming removed 2 bases from V and 0 bases from J, with 8 bases in between. Germline V gene lookup returns CDR1 MRHNA and CDR2 SNTAGT. The TCR originated in a woman aged 25 to 39 with acute or convalescent COVID-19. The chain carries TRBV6-4 and TRBJ2-1; D ambiguous. Sequenced: peripheral blood. This CDR3 reads CASSDGQSSYNEQFF. Here the CDR3 DNA reads TGTGCCAGCAGTGACGGGCAGAGCTCCTACAATGAGCAGTTCTTC.